Described below is a single T cell receptor (beta chain) sequence and its context. Its specificity is unknown. The data stem from a study of PD-1 blockade in classical Hodgkin lymphoma. Whole-study context: Patients were infused with nivolumab 3 mg/kg every 2 weeks.

There are 15 residues in the CDR3. The V and J ends lost 3 bases and 0 bases respectively, with 9 bases between them. Germline lookup yields CDR1 LGHNT and CDR2 FRNRAP. The protocol was immunoSEQ multiplex PCR, while the TCRdb copy is restricted to in-frame clones and leaves out a portion. The data contain under 110,000 clones, around 88% of them singletons. Each and every patient relapsed after autologous stem cell transplantation, and patients got differing brentuximab vedotin exposure. Reported best responses ranged across complete response, partial response or progressive disease. Points from the study as a whole: CD4+ but not CD8+ TCR diversity rose significantly by C4D1.

This chain links TRBV12-5 with TRBJ2-1; D is possibly TRBD1 or TRBD2 (5 bases each). The specimen comprised peripheral blood mononuclear cells (PBMCs), sampled before the second cycle of nivolumab. This receptor was obtained from a human donor with classical Hodgkin lymphoma. The CDR3 region has the DNA TGTGCTAGTGGTTTTCGGGGCCTCTCCTACAATGAGCAGTTCTTC. Its translation is CASGFRGLSYNEQFF.